These 9 T cell receptor beta chains were sequenced from one sample in a study of shared clonotypes between healthy human individuals. Generated by immunoSEQ multiplex PCR, the TCRdb table keeps only in-frame clones and is missing some. The data contain around 720,000 clones, roughly 72% of them singletons. The material sequenced was memory CD4+ T cells sorted from blood. Subset meaning: CD45RA-negative fraction. The receptors come from a woman in her 30s in good health.

V is TRBV7-9 and J is TRBJ2-7, with 9 nucleotides matching TRBD1. The CDR3 sequence is 15 residues long. J lost 6 bases, V lost 4 bases, and 10 bases had no gene match. CDR1 and CDR2 (germline): SEHNR, FQNEAQ (reference sequence). CDR3 bases: TGTGCCAGCAGCTCACTTGGACAGGGGAAAGGCGAGCAGTACTTC. Its translation is CASSSLGQGKGEQYF.

The chain has TRBV19 and TRBJ1-5; 7 bases agree with TRBD1. CDR3 length equals 15 residues. In germline, CDR1 is LNHDA, CDR2 SQIVND (reference sequence). Trimming cost V 6 bases and J 3 bases; bases outside gene matches: 8. CDR3 protein: CASRRQGRFNQPQHF. Here the CDR3 DNA reads TGTGCCAGTAGGCGACAGGGCCGCTTCAATCAGCCCCAGCATTTT.

The chain is built from TRBV2 and TRBJ1-3; D unresolved. CDR3 size: 16 residues. CDR1 SNHLY and CDR2 FYNNEI come from the germline V gene. The ends were cut back, 7 bases at V and 0 bases at J, with 16 bases in the middle. The CDR3 bases are TGTGCCAGCAACCTCAGACCCGCGGGCTCTGGAAACACCATATATTTT. It codes for CASNLRPAGSGNTIYF. Complete variable domain (other parts from reference TRBV2 and TRBJ1-3): EPEVTQTPSHQVTQMGQEVILRCVPISNHLYFYWYRQILGQKVEFLVSFYNNEISEKSEIFDDQFSVERPDGSNFTLKIRSTKLEDSAMYFCASNLRPAGSGNTIYFGEGSWLTVV.

The chain joins TRBV5-1 to TRBJ2-1, with TRBD1 matching 7 bases. The CDR3 runs 15 residues. Unmatched junction bases numbered 8, after V lost 2 bases and J lost 6 bases. Germline lookup yields CDR1 SGHRS and CDR2 YFSETQ. As DNA, the CDR3 is TGCGCCAGCAGCTTTTACGACAGGGATGGCAATGAGCAGTTCTTC. This sequence encodes CASSFYDRDGNEQFF.

The CDR3: CASSIPLDRLNQPQHF. The CDR3 DNA sequence: TGTGCCAGCAGCATCCCTTTGGACAGACTCAATCAGCCCCAGCATTTT. The V and J genes are TRBV21-1 and TRBJ1-5; the D segment call TRBD1 is taken from the table without a DNA check. TRBV21-1 is assigned pseudogene status. The length of the CDR3 is 16 residues.

This chain uses TRBV19 with TRBJ2-3, with D perhaps matching TRBD1 or TRBD2 (5 bases each). The CDR3 loop spans 11 amino acids. From germline, CDR1 is LNHDA and CDR2 SQIVND (reference sequence). V was cut by 4 bases and J by 8 bases, with 7 bases left in between. This CDR3 reads CASSTGATQYF. CDR3 in DNA: TGTGCCAGTAGTACCGGGGCTACGCAGTATTTT.

V and J are TRBV7-3 and TRBJ1-1; no reliable D call. V was clipped by 0 bases and J by 4 bases, with 6 bases between them. The germline gives CDR1 SGHTA, CDR2 FQGTGA. This CDR3 contains 13 residues. The chain's CDR3 is CASSLTAGTEAFF. The DNA of the CDR3 is TGTGCCAGCAGCTTAACGGCGGGCACTGAAGCTTTCTTT.

This clone was seen just once. The chain joins TRBV18 to TRBJ2-7, with 7 bases that match TRBD1. CDR3 length: 15 residues. V dropped 4 bases and J dropped 4; count of bases not matched to a gene: 10. Germline V gives CDR1 KGHSH, CDR2 LQKENI. The CDR3 DNA is TGTGCCAGCTCACTTACCGGGACAGAGGGGTACGAGCAGTACTTC. Its protein is CASSLTGTEGYEQYF.

This chain links TRBV7-2 with TRBJ1-4; perhaps TRBD1 as D (5 bases). The ends were cut back, 1 base at V and 7 bases at J, with 16 bases in the middle. The CDR3 consists of 16 residues. The germline gives CDR1 SGHTA, CDR2 FQGNSA. CDR3 loop: CASSLGSSGWAEKLFF. The CDR3 DNA reads TGTGCCAGCAGCTTAGGGTCGTCAGGGTGGGCTGAAAAACTGTTTTTT. Full variable domain (missing parts from reference TRBV7-2 and TRBJ1-4): GAGVSQSPSNKVTEKGKDVELRCDPISGHTALYWYRQSLGQGLEFLIYFQGNSAPDKSGLPSDRFSAERTGGSVSTLTIQRTQQEDSAVYLCASSLGSSGWAEKLFFGSGTQLSVL.